The present T cell receptor (beta chain) was sequenced within a study of Ad26.COV2.S vaccination and SARS-CoV-2 variants. About the research overall: Into the muscle, Ad26.COV2.S was dosed once or twice, 56 days apart.

Trimming removed 2 bases at V and 1 base at J, with 6 bases between. Germline CDR1 SQVTM, CDR2 ANQGSEA. The CDR3 spans 12 residues. Sample treatment: over 15 received Ad26.COV2.S at low or high dose, single or two shots; 5 received placebo; per-sample allocation not given. Samples analyzed were those drawn on day 63 after the first vaccine or placebo injection. Libraries were prepared by immunoSEQ multiplex PCR; TCRdb keeps only in-frame clonotypes and omits some of them. The sample yields some 250,000 clones, 88% seen once. This specimen consisted of peripheral blood, obtained in a trial of Ad26.COV2.S vaccine versus placebo. The clonotype was recovered from a person aged 18-65 years who received the Ad26.COV2.S COVID-19 vaccine or a placebo. V is TRBV29-1 and J is TRBJ2-7, with D hard to call. The CDR3 here is CSVEQESYEQYF. For the CDR3, the DNA is TGCAGCGTTGAACAGGAGTCCTACGAGCAGTACTTC.